This T cell receptor (beta chain) stems from a study of response to subunit inactivated influenza vaccine. Study results and caveats: Each seasonal influenza vaccination, the authors suggested, recruits few new T cells.

TCRdb fed the RT-PCR reads into MiXCR, producing one record per CDR3 protein. The data hold about 620,000 distinct CDR3 sequences, with about 12% observed a single time. V was pared by 5 bases and J by 5 bases, with 7 bases of the junction left unmatched. The CDR3 consists of 14 residues. This clonotype was found many times. The antigen is not known. The origin of this receptor is a man over 45 who received an inactivated influenza vaccine. The rearrangement joins TRBV12-3 or TRBV12-4 to TRBJ2-5; 8 bases agree with TRBD2. The source was PBMCs from blood, collected on the day of vaccination. The CDR3 loop is CASSTRGGRETQYF. CDR3 DNA: TGTGCCAGCAGTACCCGGGGGGGCAGGGAGACCCAGTACTTC.